The clone carrying this TCR beta chain has just a few counts. Its antigen is as yet unknown. Mismatch with germline at one junction end may stem from a read error. The sample originates from a study of response to subunit inactivated influenza vaccine. Per the germline V gene, CDR1 is MNHEY and CDR2 is SVGEGT. The CDR3 is 16 amino acids. TCRdb itself ran the RT-PCR reads through MiXCR, one entry per CDR3 protein. The profile covers 550,000 to 600,000 distinct CDR3 sequences, with about 10% appearing a single time and 9.5% to 13% taken by the ten largest. Study-wide results and caveats: Authors suggested each seasonal flu vaccination may recruit only limited numbers of new T cells.

Sequenced here: PBMCs from blood, sampled on the day of vaccination. This receptor was identified in a man in his fifties who received an inactivated influenza vaccine. The rearrangement joins TRBV6-2 or TRBV6-3 to TRBJ2-7, with D unclear. The CDR3 coding sequence is TGTGCCAGCAGTTCCCGGCTGGGCTTGGGCTCCCACGAGCAGTACTTC. This codes for CASSSRLGLGSHEQYF.